This T cell receptor beta chain was profiled in a study of identical twins. This clonotype appeared a few times. What it recognizes is unknown. Study-level findings and limits: The study based its conclusions on cross-sectional statistical analysis and did not follow the same donors.

TCRdb re-called the 5' RACE reads with MiXCR, one entry per CDR3 protein. The sample has about 460,000 distinct CDR3 sequences, 14% seen once. This CDR3 spans 11 amino acids. Germline CDR1 is MDHEN and CDR2 is SYDVKM. These same records also appear under a second study, on yellow fever vaccine responses in identical twins.

The sequenced sample consisted of CD4+ T cells sorted from blood. The gene calls are TRBV28 and TRBJ2-4; D unresolved. The receptor's source is a woman in her late teens or twenties in good health. The CDR3 loop is CDPMRWNIQYF. The CDR3 DNA reads TGTGACCCCATGAGATGGAACATTCAGTACTTC.